This entry lists 17 T cell receptor beta chains sequenced from one sample in a study of blood T cell repertoires in COVID-19. The table came from immunoSEQ multiplex PCR; TCRdb's copy has only in-frame clones and leaves some out. The repertoire holds more than 25,000 clones, with approximately 83% as singletons. What was sequenced was peripheral blood. Receptors were obtained from a human donor in a cohort sampled during active COVID-19.

As DNA, the CDR3 is TGCGCCAGCAGCTTAAAGCAGGGGGTAAACACTGAAGCTTTCTTT. It specifies CASSLKQGVNTEAFF. The genes are TRBV5-1 and TRBJ1-1; 7 bases match TRBD1. The CDR3 covers 15 residues. The junction had 6 bases not matched to a gene; V was cut back by 2 bases and J by 2 bases. Per the germline V gene, CDR1 is SGHRS and CDR2 is YFSETQ.

This sequence joins TRBV5-1 and TRBJ2-5, with 7 bases aligning to TRBD2. Trimming cost V 6 bases and J 2 bases; bases outside gene matches: 7. Germline-derived CDR1 and CDR2 are SGHRS and YFSETQ. The CDR3 runs to 14 residues. The CDR3: CASTRGDPQETQYF. CDR3 nucleotide sequence: TGCGCCAGCACCCGGGGGGATCCTCAAGAGACCCAGTACTTC.

This clone was observed a handful of times. This chain connects TRBV5-1 to TRBJ2-2, with 7 bases matching TRBD2. V dropped 3 bases and J dropped 6; count of bases not matched to a gene: 5. The CDR3 has 14 amino acids. The V gene's germline CDR1 is SGHRS and CDR2 YFSETQ. The CDR3, as DNA: TGCGCCAGCAGCTCTGGGGGGGACGCCGGGGAGCTGTTTTTT. This translates into CASSSGGDAGELFF.

V usage is TRBV7-9 and J usage is TRBJ2-2, with D possibly TRBD1 on 6 matching bases. This CDR3 comprises 13 residues. The germline CDR1 and CDR2 sequences are SEHNR and FQNEAQ (reference sequence). V was pared by 4 bases and J by 5 bases, with 8 bases between. In DNA form, the CDR3 reads TGTGCCAGCAGCTCAGGGGTTACCGGGGAGCTGTTTTTT. It specifies CASSSGVTGELFF.

V and J are TRBV6-1 and TRBJ1-4; the match to TRBD1 covers 7 bases. The CDR3 totals 16 residues. After removal of 3 bases from V and 3 bases from J, the junction contained 7 bases not matched to a gene. Germline loops: CDR1 MNHNS, CDR2 SASEGT. The CDR3 nucleotides are TGTGCCAGCAGTGAGACAGGGTGGGTCCCTAATGAAAAACTGTTTTTT. This codes for CASSETGWVPNEKLFF.

Here the CDR3 reads CALVDGTGLGGVHGYTF. The CDR3 DNA reads TGTGCCCTTGTCGATGGGACAGGTCTTGGGGGGGTCCATGGCTACACCTTC. The genes are TRBV7-2 and TRBJ1-2; 8 bases agree with TRBD1. Trimming cost V 11 bases and J 6 bases; bases outside gene matches: 23. This CDR3 is built from 17 residues. In germline, CDR1 is SGHTA, CDR2 FQGNSA. The full variable domain, in which reference TRBV7-2 and TRBJ1-2 provide the parts outside the CDR3, is GAGVSQSPSNKVTEKGKDVELRCDPISGHTALYWYRQSLGQGLEFLIYFQGNSAPDKSGLPSDRFSAERTGGSVSTLTIQRTQQEDSAVYLCALVDGTGLGGVHGYTFGSGTRLTVV.

The chain employs TRBV19 and TRBJ2-7; TRBD2 matches at 8 bases. V dropped 3 bases and J dropped 2; count of bases not matched to a gene: 15. The V gene's germline CDR1 is LNHDA and CDR2 SQIVND (reference sequence). The CDR3 consists of 18 residues. CDR3 sequence reads: CASSIGVIAGPEPYEQYF. CDR3 coding DNA: TGTGCCAGTAGTATCGGGGTAATAGCGGGGCCGGAACCCTACGAGCAGTACTTC.

V and J are TRBV4-2 and TRBJ2-2, with 8 bases fitting TRBD2. Germline V gene sequence: CDR1 LGHNA, CDR2 YNFKEQ. V gave up 4 bases and J gave up 3 bases; unmatched junction bases: 1. This CDR3 has 14 residues. CDR3 in DNA: TGTGCCAGCAGCCCGGGAGGGGACACCGGGGAGCTGTTTTTT. It encodes CASSPGGDTGELFF.

The chain carries TRBV6-2 or TRBV6-3 and TRBJ1-5; the match to TRBD1 covers 12 bases. Per germline, CDR1 MNHEY and CDR2 SVGEGT. The CDR3 is 16 residues long. With 1 base clipped from V and 5 bases from J, the junction kept 3 bases outside the gene matches. DNA for the CDR3: TGTGCCAGCAGTTACTTTTGGGACAGGGGGCATCAGCCCCAGCATTTT. This codes for CASSYFWDRGHQPQHF.

The sample holds a few counts of this clone. The V call is TRBV29-1, the J call TRBJ1-1; TRBD1 might be the D (5 bases). This CDR3 contains 12 residues. V lost 6 bases to trimming and J lost 5 bases, with 13 bases between them. Germline V CDR1 and CDR2: SQVTM, ANQGSEA. CDR3 nucleotides: TGCAGCGTCTATAAAGGGGTGACTGAAGCTTTCTTT. The encoded protein is CSVYKGVTEAFF.

This chain links TRBV5-5 with TRBJ2-5; D unclear. V lost 4 bases to trimming and J lost 5 bases, with 9 bases between them. CDR1 and CDR2 (germline): SGHKS, YYEKEE (reference sequence). The CDR3 covers 12 residues. The CDR3 DNA reads TGTGCCAGCAGCGGGCTCTCGGAGACCCAGTACTTC. Residues: CASSGLSETQYF.

This sequence joins TRBV2 and TRBJ1-2, with 8 bases that match TRBD1. V gave up 7 bases and J gave up 3 bases; unmatched junction bases: 4. CDR3 length equals 13 residues. Per the germline V gene, CDR1 is SNHLY and CDR2 is FYNNEI. The CDR3 DNA reads as TGTGCCAGCATATTGGACAGGGACTATGGCTACACCTTC. Protein: CASILDRDYGYTF.

V gene TRBV4-3 combines with J gene TRBJ1-2; the match to TRBD1 covers 7 bases. CDR1 and CDR2 (germline): LGHNA, YSLEER. V was pared by 5 bases and J by 3 bases, with 9 bases of the junction left unmatched. This CDR3 region has 15 residues. The CDR3 loop reads CASSVRDSAHYGYTF. CDR3 nucleotides: TGCGCCAGCAGCGTTCGGGACAGCGCCCACTATGGCTACACCTTC.

V usage is TRBV5-4 and J usage is TRBJ2-2; 8 bases fit TRBD1. The CDR3 length is 16 residues. Germline CDR1 SGHNT, CDR2 YYREEE (reference sequence). The V and J ends lost 3 bases and 3 bases, in that order; junction bases with no gene match: 7. CDR3 region: CASSSDRGQDTGELFF. The CDR3 DNA follows: TGTGCCAGCAGCTCCGACAGGGGTCAGGACACCGGGGAGCTGTTTTTT.

This chain uses TRBV28 with TRBJ2-7; the D is unclear. This CDR3 is built from 12 residues. The V end was cut by 1 base, the J end by 12 bases, with 13 bases between. Per germline, CDR1 MDHEN and CDR2 SYDVKM. The CDR3 nucleotides read TGTGCCAGCAGTTTATCGGCGGAATTCTTGTACTTC. Translated, it gives CASSLSAEFLYF. Full variable domain (rest looked up from reference TRBV28 and TRBJ2-7): DVKVTQSSRYLVKRTGEKVFLECVQDMDHENMFWYRQDPGLGLRLIYFSYDVKMKEKGDIPEGYSVSREKKERFSLILESASTNQTSMYLCASSLSAEFLYFGPGTRLTVT.

The J gene is TRBJ2-5, the V gene TRBV9; D perhaps matches TRBD1 (6 bases). Per germline, CDR1 SGDLS and CDR2 YYNGEE. V was pared by 4 bases and J by 0 bases, with 10 bases between. The CDR3 loop spans 14 amino acids. CDR3 sequence: CASSPWDNQETQYF. In DNA form, the CDR3 reads TGTGCCAGCAGCCCGTGGGACAACCAAGAGACCCAGTACTTC.

The gene calls are TRBV29-1 and TRBJ2-1, with TRBD2 identical over 7 bases. V gave up 2 bases and J gave up 8 bases; unmatched junction bases: 6. This CDR3 is 13 amino acids long. CDR1 is SQVTM, CDR2 ANQGSEA, per germline. In DNA, the CDR3 is TGCAGCGTTGAAAGGGAGGGCCCAGATGAGCAGTTCTTC. Translated, it gives CSVEREGPDEQFF.